This entry features one T cell receptor (beta chain) sequence. The germline V gene has CDR1 KGHDR and CDR2 SFDVKD. Germline trimming cut 3 bases from V and 1 base from J; bases unmatched to any gene: 3. The CDR3 consists of 15 residues. The data stem from a study of blood T cell repertoires in COVID-19. Study-wide background: Samples taken during acute and convalescent COVID-19 were collected in the United States, Italy and Spain. Sources were T cells, B-cell-depleted T cells, or PBMCs; the material itself was cDNA or gDNA.

Authors' analysis steps: Amplification from reference gene primers served as the basis for estimated nucleated cell counts. Some clones are missing from TCRdb's copy, which holds only in-frame ones; the method was immunoSEQ multiplex PCR. Clone size and V and J calls were adopted from that table, with D and trimming inferred from the DNA. The sample has 95,000 to 110,000 clones, roughly 80% seen once. The sample consisted of peripheral blood. The chain links TRBV24-1 to TRBJ1-1, with 8 bases lining up with TRBD1. The clonotype was recovered from a human donor in a cohort sampled during active COVID-19. In DNA, the CDR3 is TGTGCCACCAGTGATCCCGGGACAGGGAACACTGAAGCTTTCTTT. This sequence encodes CATSDPGTGNTEAFF.